A single sample gave rise to the 7 T cell receptor beta chains below, sequenced in a study of blood T cell repertoires in COVID-19. The method was immunoSEQ multiplex PCR; TCRdb's version includes in-frame clones alone and lacks a portion of them. The sample consists of about 130,000 clones, 70% to 85% of them appearing once. Input material: PBMCs or T cells enriched from blood (not recorded which). The source of these receptors is a man in his fifties or sixties who had recovered from COVID-19.

This clone was detected a few times. The chain has TRBV24-1 and TRBJ2-7; D is unresolved. This CDR3 has 13 amino acids. Trimming pared 3 bases from V and 6 bases from J, leaving 11 bases between. Germline assignment: CDR1 KGHDR and CDR2 SFDVKD. The CDR3 DNA is TGTGCCACCAGTGATCCTGAGACGGGCGAGCAGTACTTC. It specifies CATSDPETGEQYF.

The chain employs TRBV10-1 and TRBJ2-3; 8 positions agree with TRBD2. Trimming at V came to 2 bases and at J to 0 bases, leaving 7 bases not matched to a gene. The germline CDR1 and CDR2 sequences are WNHNN and SYGVQD (reference sequence). The CDR3 totals 17 residues. The CDR3 region is CASSEAPKRGSTDTQYF. In nucleotides, the CDR3 is TGCGCCAGCAGTGAGGCCCCGAAGCGGGGGAGCACAGATACGCAGTATTTT.

The rearrangement uses TRBV11-2 and TRBJ2-3; 7 bases match TRBD2. The junction had 8 bases not matched to a gene; V was cut back by 1 base and J by 4 bases. This CDR3 comprises 16 residues. The V gene's germline CDR1 is SGHAT and CDR2 FQNNGV. The CDR3 nucleotides are TGTGCCAGCAGCTTAGCCGTGGGGAGGGGCCCAGATACGCAGTATTTT. Its translation is CASSLAVGRGPDTQYF.

This sequence joins TRBV24-1 and TRBJ2-2; a possible D gene is TRBD2 (5 bases). CDR1 and CDR2 from the germline V gene are KGHDR and SFDVKD. Between the trimmed V and J ends, which lost 0 bases and 7 bases, there was a span of 11 bases. The CDR3 covers 15 residues. The CDR3 here is CATSDLSGRGGELFF. The CDR3 DNA is TGTGCCACCAGTGATTTGTCAGGTCGGGGCGGGGAGCTGTTTTTT.

The rearrangement joins TRBV18 to TRBJ1-1; D is uncertain. V was clipped by 6 bases and J by 0 bases, with 2 bases between them. The CDR3 covers 11 residues. The germline gives CDR1 KGHSH, CDR2 LQKENI. CDR3 DNA sequence: TGTGCCAGCTCCTTGAACACTGAAGCTTTCTTT. Amino acid sequence: CASSLNTEAFF.

V and J are TRBV9 and TRBJ2-1, with a tentative D call TRBD1 (6 bases). This CDR3 region has 16 residues. Per germline, CDR1 SGDLS and CDR2 YYNGEE. Trimming left V 4 bases short and J 0 bases short, with 14 bases between. CDR3 protein: CASSPMTGSSYNEQFF. Written as DNA, the CDR3 is TGTGCCAGCAGCCCAATGACAGGTAGCTCCTACAATGAGCAGTTCTTC.

CDR3 residues: CASSSRPPGNEQFF. Written as DNA, the CDR3 is TGTGCCAGCAGCTCCCGTCCCCCGGGGAATGAGCAGTTCTTC. The chain combines TRBV7-8 with TRBJ2-1, with a weak D call TRBD2 (5 bases). CDR1 SGHVS and CDR2 FQNEAQ come from the germline V gene. The V gene lost 4 bases and the J gene lost 7 bases, with 14 bases spanning the gap. This CDR3 is built from 14 residues.